This TCR beta chain was captured by sequencing in a study of shared clonotypes between healthy human individuals. Investigators spread the genomic DNA of each subset evenly over several immunoSEQ plates. Original analysis: ImmunoSEQ sequences covered only the junction and lacked quality scores; filtering therefore differed. Data came from immunoSEQ multiplex PCR; TCRdb stores just in-frame clones and leaves some out. V, J and clone size reflect that table, while D and trimming were determined from the DNA. The table shows fewer than 650,000 clones, with roughly 79% occurring only once. V trimming: 2 bases; J trimming: 7 bases; junction bases outside the gene matches: 7. This CDR3 comprises 15 residues. CDR1 and CDR2 from the germline V gene are MDHEN and SYDVKM.

The source is a woman in her forties in good health. Some clones in this sample may be carry-over from other donors' samples. The sample comprised PBMCs. The genes are TRBV28 and TRBJ2-7, with 11 bases that match TRBD2. As DNA, the CDR3 is TGTGCCAGCAGTTTAAAGACTAGCGGGATAGAGGAGCAGTACTTC. Its translation is CASSLKTSGIEEQYF.